This is a list of T cell receptor beta chains from one sample in a study of T cell repertoires in cytomegalovirus infection. MiXCR, applied by TCRdb to the reads, yields one record per CDR3 protein. The table has 680,000 or so distinct CDR3 sequences, around a third seen once. These receptors have no known antigen. The sequencing used cultured PBMCs, collected from culture after CMV antigen stimulation. The source of these receptors is a human donor in good health (CMV status not recorded). Some clones in this sample may be carry-over from other donors' samples. Each CDR3 is given with its conserved first and last residue. A D gene is named only where the DNA matches it firmly. Where a row states a size, it is once, few, many or the class of an expanded clone; other rows omit it.

>TRBJ2-7|TRBV7-2|many|NA
TGTGCCAGCAGCCGAACCGGGAACTACGAGCAGTACTTC
CASSRTGNYEQYF
>TRBJ2-7|TRBV20-1|NA|TRBD2
TGCAGTGCTAGAGATAGGAGACTAGCGGCCCACGAGCAGTACTTC
CSARDRRLAAHEQYF
>TRBJ2-2|TRBV11-3|NA|NA
TGTGCCAGCAGCCCCCAGGACTTCACCGGGGAGCTGTTTTTT
CASSPQDFTGELFF
>TRBJ2-3|TRBV7-2|NA|NA
TGTGCCAGCAGCCCGCGAGGGATTAGCACAGATACGCAGTATTTT
CASSPRGISTDTQYF
>TRBJ2-1|TRBV10-3|NA|NA
TGTGCCATCAGTGAAACCCGGGACGACAATGAGCAGTTCTTC
CAISETRDDNEQFF
>TRBJ1-5|TRBV28|few|NA
TGTGCCAGCATCGACCAGGGTTATAGCAATCAGCCCCAGCATTTT
CASIDQGYSNQPQHF
>TRBJ1-6|TRBV7-2|many|TRBD1
TGTGCCAGCAGCAGACGGACAGGGGGCGGATCACCCCTCCACTTT
CASSRRTGGGSPLHF
>TRBJ2-1|TRBV5-6|few|NA
TGTGCCAGCAGCTCGGTCGCGCGCGACTATAACAATGAGCAGTTCTTC
CASSSVARDYNNEQFF
>TRBJ1-2|TRBV19|NA|NA
TGTGCCAGTAGTATAGAGGAGTATGCGGGGGGCTACACCTTC
CASSIEEYAGGYTF
>TRBJ1-5|TRBV5-5|NA|NA
TGTGCCAGCAGCCCGGTGCCAGGTTGGAATCAGCCCCAGCATTTT
CASSPVPGWNQPQHF
>TRBJ2-3|TRBV5-4|NA|TRBD2
TGTGCAGCTAGCGGGGGGGCACACGATACGCAGTATTTT
CAASGGAHDTQYF
>TRBJ1-6|TRBV6-5|NA|NA
TGTGCCAGCAGTCTGACCCGTAGTGGGTCACCCCTCCACTTT
CASSLTRSGSPLHF
>TRBJ2-7|TRBV20-1|NA|TRBD2
TGCAGTGCTAGAGGAGCTAGCGGGGGCCCACCCTACGAGCAGTACTTC
CSARGASGGPPYEQYF
>TRBJ1-5|TRBV15|NA|TRBD1
TGTGCCACCAGCAGAGAGGCAGGGGGAAGCCAGCCCCAGCATTTT
CATSREAGGSQPQHF
>TRBJ2-1|TRBV7-2|many|TRBD1
TGTGCCAGCAGCTTCCTGGACAGGGGAGCATACAATGAGCAGTTCTTC
CASSFLDRGAYNEQFF
>TRBJ2-7|TRBV10-3|NA|NA
TGTGCCATCAGTGAGCAGGCCTCCTACGAGCAGTACTTC
CAISEQASYEQYF
>TRBJ1-4|TRBV18|NA|NA
TGTGCCAGCACAGGACCTGCAACGGATGAAAAACTGTTTTTT
CASTGPATDEKLFF
>TRBJ1-1|TRBV27|NA|NA
TGTGCCAGCAAAGGGACAAGGAACACTGAAGCTTTCTTT
CASKGTRNTEAFF
>TRBJ2-1|TRBV28|NA|NA
TGTGCCAGCGGATCCGATAATGAGCAGTTCTTC
CASGSDNEQFF
>TRBJ2-5|TRBV7-9|NA|NA
TGTGCCAGCAGCTTCGGCTGGGGGGTCCAAGAGACCCAGTACTTC
CASSFGWGVQETQYF
>TRBJ2-1|TRBV10-3|NA|NA
TGTGCCATCAGTGAGGAACAGGAGCAGTTCTTC
CAISEEQEQFF
>TRBJ2-7|TRBV7-9|few|TRBD2
TGTGCCAGCAGCCGAGATGCTGTAGGCGGGAGGGCCTTCGAGCAGTACTTC
CASSRDAVGGRAFEQYF
>TRBJ2-1|TRBV25-1|few|TRBD2
TGTGCCAGCAGTGGGTGGACTAGCGATGAGCAGTTCTTC
CASSGWTSDEQFF
>TRBJ2-1|TRBV6-2/TRBV6-3|NA|TRBD2
TGTGCCAGCAGAACGATGGTGACTAGCGGGATGATAAGTGAGCAGTTCTTC
CASRTMVTSGMISEQFF
>TRBJ1-2|TRBV12-3/TRBV12-4|NA|NA
TGTGCCAGCAGTTGGGGTAACTATGGCTACACCTTC
CASSWGNYGYTF
>TRBJ1-4|TRBV29-1|NA|TRBD1
TGCAGCGTGGCCAGGGGGCGTCATGAAAAACTGTTTTTT
CSVARGRHEKLFF
>TRBJ2-7|TRBV20-1|few|NA
TGCAGTGCTAGATCGGGGCGGATGAGCTCCTACGAGCAGTACTTC
CSARSGRMSSYEQYF
>TRBJ1-1|TRBV5-1|NA|TRBD1
TGCGCCAGCAGCTTGGTTTACAGGGGTCGGACTGAAGCTTTCTTT
CASSLVYRGRTEAFF
>TRBJ1-1|TRBV27|NA|NA
TGTGCCAGCAAAGGTAGCGGGGCTAAGGAAGCTTTCTTT
CASKGSGAKEAFF
>TRBJ2-3|TRBV6-1|NA|NA
TGTGCCAGCAGTGAAGGGTATGCGACAGATACGCAGTATTTT
CASSEGYATDTQYF
>TRBJ2-5|TRBV5-4|few|NA
TGTGCCAGCAGCTGGGGAGGTCAGCGGGCGAAGACCCAGTACTTC
CASSWGGQRAKTQYF
>TRBJ1-2|TRBV20-1|NA|NA
TGCAGTGCTAGTCCCCAGGGACGAATCTTTTTAGGCTACACCTTC
CSASPQGRIFLGYTF
>TRBJ2-7|TRBV11-2|NA|NA
TGTGCCAGCAGCTTATGGGAAAACGAGCAGTACTTC
CASSLWENEQYF
>TRBJ1-6|TRBV4-1|few|TRBD1
TGCGCCAGCACCGAACAGGGGGTGAGAAATTCACCCCTCCACTTT
CASTEQGVRNSPLHF
>TRBJ2-7|TRBV9|NA|NA
TGTGCCAGCAGCCCCTACAGCGGGCGGCCCTACGAGCAGTACTTC
CASSPYSGRPYEQYF
>TRBJ2-7|TRBV6-1|NA|NA
TGTGCCAGCAGCAGTATCTATGGGACACCTTCCTACGAGCAGTACTTC
CASSSIYGTPSYEQYF
>TRBJ2-5|TRBV7-2|NA|TRBD1
TGTGCCAGCAGCGGCACCTCGGGACAGGGAGTAGAGACCCAGTACTTC
CASSGTSGQGVETQYF
>TRBJ1-5|TRBV4-3|few|NA
TGCGCCAGCAGCCCCTCCCTGAGGGACGATCATCAGCCCCAGCATTTT
CASSPSLRDDHQPQHF
>TRBJ2-1|TRBV25-1|few|NA
TGTGCCAGCAGTGCCACTGGGGAGCAGTTCTTC
CASSATGEQFF
>TRBJ2-7|TRBV7-2|NA|NA
TGTGCCAGCAGCTTATTAAGCGGGTCTGCCTACGAGCAGTACTTC
CASSLLSGSAYEQYF
>TRBJ1-5|TRBV20-1|few|NA
TGCAGTGCCATAAGGGGGGGATACAATCAGCCCCAGCATTTT
CSAIRGGYNQPQHF
>TRBJ2-7|TRBV12-3/TRBV12-4|NA|TRBD1
TGTGCCAGCAGTTTAAAGGGGGCGGACGAGCAGTACTTC
CASSLKGADEQYF
>TRBJ1-1|TRBV2|NA|NA
TGTGCCAGCACCCTACAACCTGGGGACACTGAAGCTTTCTTT
CASTLQPGDTEAFF
>TRBJ1-6|TRBV5-5|NA|NA
TGTGCCAGCAGTAGGGCGGGGTTCAATTCACCCCTCCACTTT
CASSRAGFNSPLHF
>TRBJ2-7|TRBV6-2/TRBV6-3|few|TRBD2
TGTGCCAGCAGTTACGAGTTACTAGCGGGACCCCAGGTGGACGACGAGCAGTACTTC
CASSYELLAGPQVDDEQYF
>TRBJ2-3|TRBV7-7|NA|NA
TGTGCCAGCAGCTTAGAGGTTTCAGATACGCAGTATTTT
CASSLEVSDTQYF
>TRBJ2-5|TRBV14|NA|NA
TGTGCCAGCAGCCCGGGCCCGGGCGCGACCCAGTACTTC
CASSPGPGATQYF
>TRBJ1-2|TRBV7-2|NA|NA
TGTGCCAGCAGCTCACTCAGTGGGTCTATGAGCTACACCTTC
CASSSLSGSMSYTF
>TRBJ2-2|TRBV19|NA|TRBD2
TGTGCCAGTAGCGGCCAGGGAATGACTAGCGGGAGGGCCGCGGGGGAGCTGTTTTTT
CASSGQGMTSGRAAGELFF
>TRBJ2-1|TRBV18|NA|TRBD2
TGTGCCAGCTCACCAAGGGGAGTATCGGGGGGCAATGAGCAGTTCTTC
CASSPRGVSGGNEQFF
>TRBJ1-2|TRBV6-2/TRBV6-3|many|NA
TGTGCCAGCACCGATAGGAGAGTATTAGGCTACACCTTC
CASTDRRVLGYTF
>TRBJ2-7|TRBV28|few|NA
TGTGCCAGCGTGGGCAGTTCGGGATTCGAGCAGTACTTC
CASVGSSGFEQYF
>TRBJ2-1|TRBV4-1|NA|NA
TGCGCCAGCAGGGACCGAAGTAGCACCTACAATGAGCAGTTCTTC
CASRDRSSTYNEQFF
>TRBJ2-3|TRBV5-1|NA|TRBD2
TGCGCCAGCAGAAACCTCTATAGCGGGAGAGCAGATACGCAGTATTTT
CASRNLYSGRADTQYF
>TRBJ1-1|TRBV6-1|NA|NA
TGTGCCAGCATGGTGGGGGAAAACACTGAAGCTTTCTTT
CASMVGENTEAFF
>TRBJ2-2|TRBV10-3|NA|NA
TGTGCCATCAGTGGGAACACCGGGGAGCTGTTTTTT
CAISGNTGELFF
>TRBJ2-1|TRBV28|few|TRBD1
TGTGCCAGCAGTCCCGACAGGGGGGGGGGTGAGCAGTTCTTC
CASSPDRGGGEQFF
>TRBJ1-2|TRBV9|NA|NA
TGTGCCAGCAGCGTAGGTGGACCTCGCAGGAGTGGCTACACCTTC
CASSVGGPRRSGYTF